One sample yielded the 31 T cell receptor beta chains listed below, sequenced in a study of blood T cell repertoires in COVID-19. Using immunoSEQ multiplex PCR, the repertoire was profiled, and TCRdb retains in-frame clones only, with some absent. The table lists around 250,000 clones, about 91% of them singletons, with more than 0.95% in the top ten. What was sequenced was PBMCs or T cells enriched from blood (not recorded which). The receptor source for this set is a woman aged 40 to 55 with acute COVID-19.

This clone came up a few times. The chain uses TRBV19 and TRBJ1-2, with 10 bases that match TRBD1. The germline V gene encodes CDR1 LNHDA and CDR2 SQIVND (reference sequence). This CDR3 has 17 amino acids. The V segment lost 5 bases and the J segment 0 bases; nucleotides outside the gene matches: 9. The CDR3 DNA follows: TGTGCCAGTAGTTCGCGGGACAGGGGTGAAACTAACTATGGCTACACCTTC. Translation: CASSSRDRGETNYGYTF.

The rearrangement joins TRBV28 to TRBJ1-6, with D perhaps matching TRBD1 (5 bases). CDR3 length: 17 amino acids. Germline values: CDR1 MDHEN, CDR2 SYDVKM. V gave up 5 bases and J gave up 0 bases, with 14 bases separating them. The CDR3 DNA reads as TGTGCCAGCAGTGGGCCCCAGGGCAGCTCCTATAATTCACCCCTCCACTTT. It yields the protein CASSGPQGSSYNSPLHF.

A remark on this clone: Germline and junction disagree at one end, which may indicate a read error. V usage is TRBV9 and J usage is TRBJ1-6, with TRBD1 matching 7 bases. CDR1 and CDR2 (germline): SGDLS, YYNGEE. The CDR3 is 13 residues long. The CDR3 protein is CASSPTGAGMIYF. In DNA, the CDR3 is TGTGCCAGCAGCCCCACAGGGGCCGGAATGATCTACTTT. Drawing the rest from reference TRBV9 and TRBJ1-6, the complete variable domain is DSGVTQTPKHLITATGQRVTLRCSPRSGDLSVYWYQQSLDQGLQFLIQYYNGEERAKGNILERFSAQQFPDLHSELNLSSLELGDSALYFCASSPTGAGMIYFGNGTRLTVT.

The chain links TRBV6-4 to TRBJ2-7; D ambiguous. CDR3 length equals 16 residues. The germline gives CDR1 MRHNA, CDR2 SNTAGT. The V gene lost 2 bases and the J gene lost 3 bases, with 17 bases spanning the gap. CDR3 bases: TGTGCCAGCAGTGACAAGTGGGCGAGTAGAAACTACGAGCAGTACTTC. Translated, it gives CASSDKWASRNYEQYF.

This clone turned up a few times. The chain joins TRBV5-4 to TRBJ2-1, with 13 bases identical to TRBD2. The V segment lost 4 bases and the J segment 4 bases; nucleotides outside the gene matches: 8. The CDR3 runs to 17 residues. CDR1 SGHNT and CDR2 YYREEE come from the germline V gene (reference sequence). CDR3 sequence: CASSDRQGLAGYNEQFF. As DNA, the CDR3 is TGTGCCAGCAGCGACCGCCAGGGACTAGCGGGATACAATGAGCAGTTCTTC.

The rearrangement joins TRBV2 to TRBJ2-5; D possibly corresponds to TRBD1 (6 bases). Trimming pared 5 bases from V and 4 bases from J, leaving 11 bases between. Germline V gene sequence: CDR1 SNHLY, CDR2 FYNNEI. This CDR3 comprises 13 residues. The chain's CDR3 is CASSSGVRETQYF. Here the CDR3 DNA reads TGTGCCAGCAGTTCAGGGGTTCGAGAGACCCAGTACTTC.

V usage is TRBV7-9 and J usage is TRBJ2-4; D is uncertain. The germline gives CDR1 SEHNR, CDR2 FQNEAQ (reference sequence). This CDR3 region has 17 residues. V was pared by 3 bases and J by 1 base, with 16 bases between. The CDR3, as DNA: TGTGCCAGCAGCTTGGCCCGATCGGGTCTTGCCAAAAACATTCAGTACTTC. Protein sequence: CASSLARSGLAKNIQYF.

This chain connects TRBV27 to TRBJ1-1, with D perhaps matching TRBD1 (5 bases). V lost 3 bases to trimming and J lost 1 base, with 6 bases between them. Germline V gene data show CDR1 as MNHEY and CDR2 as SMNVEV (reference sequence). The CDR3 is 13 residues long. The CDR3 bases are TGTGCCAGCAGTTTGACAGCGAACACTGAAGCTTTCTTT. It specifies CASSLTANTEAFF.

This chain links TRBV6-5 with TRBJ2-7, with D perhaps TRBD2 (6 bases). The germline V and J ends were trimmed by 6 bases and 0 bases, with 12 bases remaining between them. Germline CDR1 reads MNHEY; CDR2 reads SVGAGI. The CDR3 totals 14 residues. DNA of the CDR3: TGTGCCAGCAGAACTCAGGACTACTCCTACGAGCAGTACTTC. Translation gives CASRTQDYSYEQYF.

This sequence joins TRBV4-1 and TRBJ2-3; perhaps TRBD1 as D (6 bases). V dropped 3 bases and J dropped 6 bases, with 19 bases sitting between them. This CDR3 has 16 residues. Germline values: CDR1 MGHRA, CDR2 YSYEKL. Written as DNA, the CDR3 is TGCGCCAGCAGCCACCCCCGCAGGGGCCGCGCGGATACGCAGTATTTT. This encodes CASSHPRRGRADTQYF.

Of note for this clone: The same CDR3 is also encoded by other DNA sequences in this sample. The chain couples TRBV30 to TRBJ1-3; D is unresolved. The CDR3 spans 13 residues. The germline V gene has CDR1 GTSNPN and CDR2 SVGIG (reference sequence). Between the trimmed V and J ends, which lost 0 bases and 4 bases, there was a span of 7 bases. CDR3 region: CAWSVQAGNTIYF. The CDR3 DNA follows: TGTGCCTGGAGTGTCCAAGCGGGAAACACCATATATTTT. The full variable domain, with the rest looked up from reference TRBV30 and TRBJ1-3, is SQTIHQWPATLVQPVGSPLSLECTVEGTSNPNLYWYRQAAGRGLQLLFYSVGIGQISSEVPQNLSASRPQDRQFILSSKKLLLSDSGFYLCAWSVQAGNTIYFGEGSWLTVV.

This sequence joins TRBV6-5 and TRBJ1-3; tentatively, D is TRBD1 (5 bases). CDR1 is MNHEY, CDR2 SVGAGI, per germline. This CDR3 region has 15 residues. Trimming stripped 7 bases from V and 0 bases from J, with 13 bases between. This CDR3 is CASTGGGLSGNTIYF. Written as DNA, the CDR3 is TGTGCCAGCACCGGCGGGGGACTCTCTGGAAACACCATATATTTT.

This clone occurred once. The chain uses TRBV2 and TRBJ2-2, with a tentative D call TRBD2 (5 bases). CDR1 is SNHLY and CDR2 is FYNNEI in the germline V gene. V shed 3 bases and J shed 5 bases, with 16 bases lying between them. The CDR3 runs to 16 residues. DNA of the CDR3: TGTGCCAGCAGTGAGATGAGAGGGCCGGGGACCGGGGAGCTGTTTTTT. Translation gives CASSEMRGPGTGELFF.

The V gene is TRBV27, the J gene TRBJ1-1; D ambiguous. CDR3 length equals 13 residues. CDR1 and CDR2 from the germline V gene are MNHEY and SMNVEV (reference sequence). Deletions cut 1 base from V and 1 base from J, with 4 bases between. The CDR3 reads CASSLFGNTEAFF. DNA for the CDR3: TGTGCCAGCAGTTTATTCGGGAACACTGAAGCTTTCTTT.

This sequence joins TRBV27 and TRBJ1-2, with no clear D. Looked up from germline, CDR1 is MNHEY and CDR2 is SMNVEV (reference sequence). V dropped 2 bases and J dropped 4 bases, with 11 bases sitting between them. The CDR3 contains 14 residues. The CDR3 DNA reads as TGTGCCAGCAGTTTAGGCGCGGGAGCCTATGGCTACACCTTC. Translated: CASSLGAGAYGYTF.

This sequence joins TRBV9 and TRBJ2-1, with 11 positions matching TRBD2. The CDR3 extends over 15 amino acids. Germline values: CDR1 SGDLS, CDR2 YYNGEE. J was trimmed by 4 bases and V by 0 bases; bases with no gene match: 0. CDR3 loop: CASSVVAGGYNEQFF. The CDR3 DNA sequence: TGTGCCAGCAGCGTAGTAGCGGGAGGGTACAATGAGCAGTTCTTC.

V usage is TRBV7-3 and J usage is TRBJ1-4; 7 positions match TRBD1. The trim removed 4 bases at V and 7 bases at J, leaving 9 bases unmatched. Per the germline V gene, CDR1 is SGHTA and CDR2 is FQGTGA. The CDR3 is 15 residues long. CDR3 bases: TGTGCCAGCAGCTCCAACGACAGGGTAAGTGAAAAACTGTTTTTT. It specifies CASSSNDRVSEKLFF.

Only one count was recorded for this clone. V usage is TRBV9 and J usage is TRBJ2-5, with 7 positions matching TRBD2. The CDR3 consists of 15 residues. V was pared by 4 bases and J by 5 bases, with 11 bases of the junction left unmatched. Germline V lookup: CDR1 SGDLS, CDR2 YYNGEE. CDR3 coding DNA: TGTGCCAGCAGCCCCCGTAGCGGGCCGCGGGAGACCCAGTACTTC. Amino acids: CASSPRSGPRETQYF.

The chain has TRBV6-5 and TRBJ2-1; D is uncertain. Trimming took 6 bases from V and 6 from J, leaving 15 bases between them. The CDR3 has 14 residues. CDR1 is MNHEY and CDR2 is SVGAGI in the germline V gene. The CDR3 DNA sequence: TGTGCCAGCAGACAGCACACGGTTGTCAATGAGCAGTTCTTC. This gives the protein CASRQHTVVNEQFF.

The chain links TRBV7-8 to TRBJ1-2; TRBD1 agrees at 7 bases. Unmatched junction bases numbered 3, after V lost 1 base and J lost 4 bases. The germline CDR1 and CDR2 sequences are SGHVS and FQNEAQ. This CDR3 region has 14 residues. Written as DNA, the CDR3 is TGTGCCAGCAGCTTAGATACAGGGGCCTATGGCTACACCTTC. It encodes CASSLDTGAYGYTF.

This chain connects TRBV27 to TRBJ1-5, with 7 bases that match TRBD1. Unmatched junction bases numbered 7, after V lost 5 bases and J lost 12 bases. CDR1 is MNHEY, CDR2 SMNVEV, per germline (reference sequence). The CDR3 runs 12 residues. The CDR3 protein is CASSIPGQIQHF. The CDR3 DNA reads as TGTGCCAGCAGTATCCCGGGACAGATCCAGCATTTT.

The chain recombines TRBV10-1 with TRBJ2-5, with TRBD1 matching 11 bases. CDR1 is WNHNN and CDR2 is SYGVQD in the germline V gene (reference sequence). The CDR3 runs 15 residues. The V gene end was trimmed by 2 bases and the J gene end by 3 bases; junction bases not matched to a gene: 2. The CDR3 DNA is TGCGCCAGCAGTGAGGGACAGGGGGCCGAAGAGACCCAGTACTTC. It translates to CASSEGQGAEETQYF.

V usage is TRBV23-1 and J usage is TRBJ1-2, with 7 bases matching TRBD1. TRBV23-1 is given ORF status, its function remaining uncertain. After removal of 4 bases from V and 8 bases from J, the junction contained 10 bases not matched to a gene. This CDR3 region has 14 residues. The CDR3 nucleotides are TGCGCCAGCAGTCCCGGACAGGCAGCGAGGGGCTACACCTTC. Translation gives CASSPGQAARGYTF.

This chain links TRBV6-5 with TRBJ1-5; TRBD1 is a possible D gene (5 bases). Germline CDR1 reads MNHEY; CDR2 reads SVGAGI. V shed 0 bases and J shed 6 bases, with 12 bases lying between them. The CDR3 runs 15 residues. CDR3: CASSYSKGVGQPQHF. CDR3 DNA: TGTGCCAGCAGTTACTCGAAAGGGGTGGGTCAGCCCCAGCATTTT.

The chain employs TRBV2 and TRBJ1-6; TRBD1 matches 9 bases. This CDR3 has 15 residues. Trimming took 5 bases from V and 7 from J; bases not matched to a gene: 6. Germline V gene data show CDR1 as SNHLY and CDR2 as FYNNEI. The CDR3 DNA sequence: TGTGCCAGCAGTCTTGGGACAGGGACAAATTCACCCCTCCACTTT. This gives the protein CASSLGTGTNSPLHF.

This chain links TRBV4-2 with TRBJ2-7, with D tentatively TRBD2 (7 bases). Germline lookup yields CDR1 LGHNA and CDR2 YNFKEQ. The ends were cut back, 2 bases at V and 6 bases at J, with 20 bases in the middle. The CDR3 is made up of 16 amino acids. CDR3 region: CASSQSEGGGFGEQYF. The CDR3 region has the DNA TGTGCCAGCAGCCAATCCGAAGGGGGGGGGTTCGGCGAGCAGTACTTC.

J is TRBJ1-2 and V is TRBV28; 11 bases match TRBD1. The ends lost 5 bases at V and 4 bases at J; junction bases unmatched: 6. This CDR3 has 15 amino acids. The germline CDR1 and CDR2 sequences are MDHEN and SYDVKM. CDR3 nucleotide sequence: TGTGCCAGCAGTCCCCCGGGACAGGGGGTCTATGGCTACACCTTC. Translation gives CASSPPGQGVYGYTF.

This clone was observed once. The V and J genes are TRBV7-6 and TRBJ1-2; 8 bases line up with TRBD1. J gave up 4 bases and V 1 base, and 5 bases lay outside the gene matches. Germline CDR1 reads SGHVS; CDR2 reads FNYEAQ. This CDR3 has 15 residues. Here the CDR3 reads CASSLDEGQVYGYTF. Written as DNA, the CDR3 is TGTGCCAGCAGCTTAGATGAGGGACAGGTCTATGGCTACACCTTC.

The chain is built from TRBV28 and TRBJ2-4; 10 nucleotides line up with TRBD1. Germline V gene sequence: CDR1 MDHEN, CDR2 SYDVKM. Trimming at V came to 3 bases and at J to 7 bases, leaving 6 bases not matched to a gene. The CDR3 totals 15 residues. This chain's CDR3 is CASSLTGTGVNIQYF. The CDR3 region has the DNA TGTGCCAGCAGTTTGACCGGGACAGGGGTGAACATTCAGTACTTC.

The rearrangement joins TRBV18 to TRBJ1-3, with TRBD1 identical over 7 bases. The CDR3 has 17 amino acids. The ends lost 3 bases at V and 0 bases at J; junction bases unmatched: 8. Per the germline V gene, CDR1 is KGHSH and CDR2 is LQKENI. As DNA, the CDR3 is TGTGCCAGCTCACCCCGGGACAGTTACTTCTCTGGAAACACCATATATTTT. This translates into CASSPRDSYFSGNTIYF.

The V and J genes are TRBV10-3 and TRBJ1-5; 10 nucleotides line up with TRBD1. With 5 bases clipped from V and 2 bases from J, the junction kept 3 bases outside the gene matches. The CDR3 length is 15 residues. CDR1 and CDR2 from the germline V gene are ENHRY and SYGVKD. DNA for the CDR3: TGTGCCATCAGTTCCGGGACAGGGGGCAATCAGCCCCAGCATTTT. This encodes CAISSGTGGNQPQHF.